The next 27 T cell receptor beta chains were all read from a single sample in a study of cytomegalovirus exposure and HLA in healthy donors. PCR amplification relied on 60 Vbeta primers (plus 13 Jbeta primers). TCRdb's table, derived via immunoSEQ multiplex PCR, lists solely in-frame clones and lacks some. The sample has approximately 260,000 clones, around 90% seen once. Input material: PBMCs. The receptors shown here come from a girl aged 2 to 9 in good health and CMV-seronegative.

This clone was recorded only once. The chain uses TRBV13 and TRBJ2-6; D gene unclear. The length of the CDR3 is 15 residues. Germline values: CDR1 PRHDT, CDR2 FYEKMQ (reference sequence). Trimming left V 7 bases short and J 2 bases short, with 12 bases between. The chain's CDR3 is CASTYPGTGANVLTF. The CDR3 bases are TGTGCCAGCACCTACCCAGGTACTGGGGCCAACGTCCTGACTTTC.

The chain employs TRBV30 and TRBJ2-7; possible D gene TRBD1, 6 bases. The CDR3 runs 12 residues. CDR1 GTSNPN and CDR2 SVGIG come from the germline V gene (reference sequence). Trimming shortened V by 5 bases and J by 2 bases, and 10 bases separated the two germline ends. The CDR3 region is CAWVQGTYEQYF. The CDR3 DNA is TGTGCCTGGGTACAGGGAACCTACGAGCAGTACTTC.

This chain joins TRBV7-7 and TRBJ2-1, with 9 bases fitting TRBD2. The CDR3 spans 14 residues. The trim removed 5 bases at V and 10 bases at J, leaving 9 bases unmatched. Germline CDR1 and CDR2: SSHAT and FNYEAQ (reference sequence). CDR3 bases: TGTGCCAGCAGCAGCGACTCAAGCGGGAGGGAGCAGTTCTTC. It is translated as CASSSDSSGREQFF.

V gene TRBV5-6 combines with J gene TRBJ2-2; TRBD1 agrees at 9 bases. The CDR3 runs 15 residues. J gave up 4 bases and V 1 base, and 2 bases lay outside the gene matches. The germline V gene encodes CDR1 SGHDT and CDR2 YYEEEE. CDR3 nucleotides: TGTGCCAGCAGCTTGTTGACAGGGGGCACCGGGGAGCTGTTTTTT. It is translated as CASSLLTGGTGELFF.

The gene calls are TRBV6-1 and TRBJ2-7; 7 bases line up with TRBD1. Germline V CDR1 and CDR2: MNHNS, SASEGT. The junction had 12 bases not matched to a gene; V was cut back by 9 bases and J by 4 bases. The CDR3 is 14 residues long. The CDR3 bases are TGTGCCAGTATTAAGGGGGCGCCGGGATACGAGCAGTACTTC. Residues: CASIKGAPGYEQYF.

The rearrangement joins TRBV10-3 to TRBJ1-5; no definite D call. The V end lost 6 bases, the J end lost 0 bases, and 9 bases lay between the germline ends. The CDR3 extends over 14 amino acids. CDR1 and CDR2 (germline): ENHRY, SYGVKD. CDR3 DNA sequence: TGTGCCATCAGCTCGGGAGCTAGCAATCAGCCCCAGCATTTT. Encoded protein: CAISSGASNQPQHF.

The chain couples TRBV29-1 to TRBJ1-1, with 9 bases identical to TRBD1. Germline V gives CDR1 SQVTM, CDR2 ANQGSEA. The CDR3 is made up of 14 amino acids. J was trimmed by 3 bases and V by 6 bases; bases with no gene match: 8. The CDR3 DNA follows: TGCAGCGTAAAGGACAGGGGAGGGGACACTGAAGCTTTCTTT. Translated: CSVKDRGGDTEAFF.

V usage is TRBV9 and J usage is TRBJ2-3, with 10 positions matching TRBD2. V lost 2 bases and J lost 3; bases outside the gene matches: 6. CDR3 length: 16 amino acids. Per germline, CDR1 SGDLS and CDR2 YYNGEE. CDR3 DNA sequence: TGTGCCAGCAGCGTTAAAACTAGCGGGGAAACAGATACGCAGTATTTT. As protein: CASSVKTSGETDTQYF. Full variable domain (remainder filled in from reference TRBV9 and TRBJ2-3): DSGVTQTPKHLITATGQRVTLRCSPRSGDLSVYWYQQSLDQGLQFLIQYYNGEERAKGNILERFSAQQFPDLHSELNLSSLELGDSALYFCASSVKTSGETDTQYFGPGTRLTVL.

This sequence joins TRBV5-6 and TRBJ2-3; 10 bases fit TRBD2. Losses at the gene ends were 1 base for V and 2 bases for J; bases not matched to a gene: 7. The CDR3 consists of 17 residues. CDR1 and CDR2 from the germline V gene are SGHDT and YYEEEE. In DNA, the CDR3 is TGTGCCAGCAGCTTGTTTGTAGGACTAGCGGACACAGATACGCAGTATTTT. Encoded protein: CASSLFVGLADTDTQYF.

This chain uses TRBV6-1 with TRBJ2-7, with TRBD2 as a possible D gene (7 bases). The V end was cut by 6 bases, the J end by 9 bases, with 18 bases between. Germline CDR1 is MNHNS and CDR2 is SASEGT. The length of the CDR3 is 13 residues. For the CDR3, the DNA is TGTGCCAGCAGCGACAAGGGGGGGTTCCCGCAGTACTTC. It codes for CASSDKGGFPQYF.

The chain combines TRBV7-2 with TRBJ2-5, with 8 nucleotides matching TRBD1. This CDR3 has 16 amino acids. The V and J ends lost 1 base and 0 bases, in that order; junction bases with no gene match: 4. CDR1 is SGHTA and CDR2 is FQGNSA in the germline V gene. CDR3 loop: CASSLVAGGYQETQYF. The CDR3 DNA is TGTGCCAGCAGCTTAGTCGCAGGGGGCTACCAAGAGACCCAGTACTTC. Drawing the rest from reference TRBV7-2 and TRBJ2-5, the complete variable domain is GAGVSQSPSNKVTEKGKDVELRCDPISGHTALYWYRQSLGQGLEFLIYFQGNSAPDKSGLPSDRFSAERTGGSVSTLTIQRTQQEDSAVYLCASSLVAGGYQETQYFGPGTRLLVL.

The V gene is TRBV7-8, the J gene TRBJ2-4; possible D gene TRBD1, 6 bases. Trimming removed 5 bases from V and 0 bases from J, with 11 bases in between. Looked up from germline, CDR1 is SGHVS and CDR2 is FQNEAQ. The CDR3 is made up of 15 amino acids. CDR3 sequence reads: CASSQQGKAKNIQYF. The CDR3, as DNA: TGTGCCAGCAGCCAACAGGGAAAAGCCAAAAACATTCAGTACTTC. The entire variable domain, with the rest obtained from reference TRBV7-8 and TRBJ2-4, is as follows: GAGVSQSPRYKVAKRGQDVALRCDPISGHVSLFWYQQALGQGPEFLTYFQNEAQLDKSGLPSDRFFAERPEGSVSTLKIQRTQQEDSAVYLCASSQQGKAKNIQYFGAGTRLSVL.

The chain employs TRBV2 and TRBJ2-1; D gene ambiguous. Per the germline V gene, CDR1 is SNHLY and CDR2 is FYNNEI. Trimming shortened V by 8 bases and J by 2 bases, and 13 bases separated the two germline ends. The CDR3 length is 14 residues. The DNA of the CDR3 is TGTGCCAGCCCAGGTCCCCAAACCTACAATGAGCAGTTCTTC. Residues: CASPGPQTYNEQFF.

This clone was recorded a few times. V gene TRBV5-8 combines with J gene TRBJ1-4; 9 bases are shared with TRBD1. Germline CDR1 and CDR2: SGHTS and YDEGEE. Germline trimming cut 5 bases from V and 5 bases from J; bases unmatched to any gene: 4. This CDR3 spans 14 amino acids. The CDR3, as DNA: TGTGCCAGCAGTCTGGGACAGGGAAATGAAAAACTGTTTTTT. Its protein is CASSLGQGNEKLFF.

The chain joins TRBV14 to TRBJ2-7; D is perhaps TRBD1 (5 bases). V was trimmed by 4 bases and J by 1 base, leaving 8 bases between them. In germline, CDR1 is SGHDN, CDR2 FVKESK. The CDR3 covers 13 residues. The chain's CDR3 is CASSPTVSYEQYF. The CDR3 coding sequence is TGTGCCAGCAGCCCGACAGTATCCTACGAGCAGTACTTC.

The J gene is TRBJ2-3, the V gene TRBV12-5, with 13 bases that match TRBD2. The J segment lost 1 base and the V segment lost 5 bases, leaving 12 bases of the junction unmatched. There are 19 residues in the CDR3. Per the germline V gene, CDR1 is LGHNT and CDR2 is FRNRAP. CDR3 nucleotides: TGTGCTAGTGGTCCGGGGACTAGCGGGACCCTCCGCGGCACAGATACGCAGTATTTT. The encoded protein is CASGPGTSGTLRGTDTQYF.

This chain joins TRBV15 and TRBJ2-7; 11 bases map to TRBD2. Germline assignment: CDR1 LNHNV and CDR2 YYDKDF (reference sequence). The V and J ends lost 0 bases and 7 bases, in that order; junction bases with no gene match: 14. This CDR3 region has 18 residues. In DNA, the CDR3 is TGTGCCACCAGCAGAGATCTCCCCGGCGGCCTAGCGGGGGGTGAGCAGTACTTC. As protein: CATSRDLPGGLAGGEQYF.

The chain uses TRBV5-6 and TRBJ2-3; perhaps TRBD2 as D (6 bases). V lost 0 bases and J lost 1, with 12 bases in between. The CDR3 is 16 amino acids. Germline V gives CDR1 SGHDT, CDR2 YYEEEE. The CDR3 region has the DNA TGTGCCAGCAGCTTGGGGGGGGTAGCTCGCACAGATACGCAGTATTTT. This codes for CASSLGGVARTDTQYF.

The CDR3 bases are TGTGCCAGCAGCCGACAGTGGGATCAGCCCCAGCATTTT. Residues: CASSRQWDQPQHF. The chain uses TRBV27 and TRBJ1-5; D is perhaps TRBD1 (5 bases). CDR1 MNHEY and CDR2 SMNVEV come from the germline V gene (reference sequence). Trimming shortened V by 6 bases and J by 5 bases, and 11 bases separated the two germline ends. The CDR3 runs to 13 residues.

The rearrangement joins TRBV28 to TRBJ1-5; D perhaps matches TRBD1 (6 bases). Per germline, CDR1 MDHEN and CDR2 SYDVKM. V was pared by 4 bases and J by 5 bases, with 9 bases between. The CDR3 is made up of 13 amino acids. The CDR3 region has the DNA TGTGCCAGCAGTTCCTACAGGGATCAGCCCCAGCATTTT. Translation: CASSSYRDQPQHF.

This clone was counted a few times. This rearrangement joins TRBV29-1 to TRBJ1-3; D is undetermined. The CDR3 runs to 12 residues. Germline-derived CDR1 and CDR2 are SQVTM and ANQGSEA. Trimming removed 4 bases at V and 4 bases at J, with 8 bases between. In DNA form, the CDR3 reads TGCAGCGTTGTTGCGGTAGGAAACACCATATATTTT. Translating gives CSVVAVGNTIYF.

The chain links TRBV6-1 to TRBJ1-5; a weak D match, TRBD1 (5 bases). Germline V gene sequence: CDR1 MNHNS, CDR2 SASEGT. The CDR3 consists of 15 residues. The germline V and J ends were trimmed by 2 bases and 4 bases, with 12 bases remaining between them. The DNA for the CDR3 is TGTGCCAGCAGTGAACTCCACGGGGGGAATCAGCCCCAGCATTTT. This translates into CASSELHGGNQPQHF.

The chain has TRBV4-2 and TRBJ1-2; D is perhaps TRBD1 (5 bases). The CDR3 loop spans 16 amino acids. Germline V gene sequence: CDR1 LGHNA, CDR2 YNFKEQ. V was pared by 3 bases and J by 9 bases, with 23 bases between. CDR3 sequence reads: CASSQVGYRTKGRYTF. CDR3 DNA: TGTGCCAGCAGCCAGGTGGGATATCGGACAAAGGGCCGCTACACCTTC.

The V and J genes are TRBV5-6 and TRBJ2-5, with a weak D call TRBD1 (6 bases). Germline CDR1 is SGHDT and CDR2 is YYEEEE. The CDR3 loop spans 16 amino acids. Trimming stripped 4 bases from V and 0 bases from J, with 16 bases between. DNA of the CDR3: TGTGCCAGCAGCCCGGGGCCACGGACAGACCAAGAGACCCAGTACTTC. It specifies CASSPGPRTDQETQYF.

This chain joins TRBV13 and TRBJ1-3; 12 bases match TRBD1. Germline V gene lookup returns CDR1 PRHDT and CDR2 FYEKMQ (reference sequence). The CDR3 extends over 15 amino acids. J was trimmed by 4 bases and V by 5 bases; bases with no gene match: 3. CDR3 sequence: CASSQGQGAGNTIYF. The DNA for the CDR3 is TGTGCCAGCAGCCAGGGACAGGGGGCCGGAAACACCATATATTTT. Together with reference TRBV13 and TRBJ1-3, the CDR3 gives the full variable domain: AAGVIQSPRHLIKEKRETATLKCYPIPRHDTVYWYQQGPGQDPQFLISFYEKMQSDKGSIPDRFSAQQFSDYHSELNMSSLELGDSALYFCASSQGQGAGNTIYFGEGSWLTVV.

The rearrangement joins TRBV18 to TRBJ2-5, with a weak D call TRBD2 (6 bases). The CDR3 extends over 14 amino acids. Germline-derived CDR1 and CDR2 are KGHSH and LQKENI. Trimming stripped 0 bases from V and 5 bases from J, with 10 bases between. CDR3 sequence: CASSPPGLRETQYF. CDR3 sequence (DNA): TGTGCCAGCTCACCACCGGGACTGAGGGAGACCCAGTACTTC.

This rearrangement joins TRBV4-1 to TRBJ2-7; TRBD2 might be the D (5 bases). V shed 0 bases and J shed 2 bases, with 11 bases lying between them. This CDR3 spans 15 amino acids. Germline values: CDR1 MGHRA, CDR2 YSYEKL. CDR3 nucleotide sequence: TGCGCCAGCAGCCAAGAGAGGGCGGTCACCTACGAGCAGTACTTC. Protein product: CASSQERAVTYEQYF.